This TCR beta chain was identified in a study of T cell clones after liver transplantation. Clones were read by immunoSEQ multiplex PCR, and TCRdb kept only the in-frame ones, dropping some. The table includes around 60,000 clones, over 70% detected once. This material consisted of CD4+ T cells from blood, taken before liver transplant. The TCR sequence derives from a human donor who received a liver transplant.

The CDR3 loop is CASSPKGQGGPEQYF. The CDR3, as DNA: TGTGCCAGCTCACCAAAGGGACAGGGCGGGCCCGAGCAGTACTTC. The chain carries TRBV18 and TRBJ2-7, with 9 positions matching TRBD1. The CDR3 extends over 15 amino acids. The V and J ends lost 2 bases and 6 bases, in that order; junction bases with no gene match: 8. In germline, CDR1 is KGHSH, CDR2 LQKENI.